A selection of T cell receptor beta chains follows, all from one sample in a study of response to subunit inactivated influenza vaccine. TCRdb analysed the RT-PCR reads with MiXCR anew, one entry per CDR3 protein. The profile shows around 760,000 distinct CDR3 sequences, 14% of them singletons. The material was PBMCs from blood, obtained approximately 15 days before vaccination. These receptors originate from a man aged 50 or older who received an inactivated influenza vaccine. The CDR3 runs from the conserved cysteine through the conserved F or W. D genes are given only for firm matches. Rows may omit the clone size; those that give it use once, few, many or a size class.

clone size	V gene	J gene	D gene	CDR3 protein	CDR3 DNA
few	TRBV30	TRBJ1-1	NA	CAWGMGVGEAFF	TGTGCCTGGGGGATGGGAGTCGGAGAAGCTTTCTTT
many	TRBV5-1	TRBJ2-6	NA	CASSLGVTVSGANVLTF	TGCGCCAGCAGCTTGGGGGTGACTGTCTCTGGGGCCAACGTCCTGACTTTC
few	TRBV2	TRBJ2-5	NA	CASLGPQETQYF	TGTGCCAGCTTAGGCCCCCAAGAGACCCAGTACTTC
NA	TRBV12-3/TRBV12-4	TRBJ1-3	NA	CASSLGRTSGNTIYF	TGTGCCAGCAGTTTGGGCAGAACCTCTGGAAACACCATATATTTT
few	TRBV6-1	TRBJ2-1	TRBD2	CASRRTGTSFNEQFF	TGTGCCAGCAGACGAACCGGGACTAGCTTTAATGAGCAGTTCTTC
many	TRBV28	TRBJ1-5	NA	CASSSSYRVRADQPQHF	TGTGCCAGCAGTTCCAGCTACAGGGTGAGAGCCGATCAGCCCCAGCATTTT
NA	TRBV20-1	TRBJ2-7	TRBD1	CSATKTGFYF	TGCAGTGCTACGAAGACAGGGTTCTACTTC
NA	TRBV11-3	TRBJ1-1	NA	CASSNSLNTEAFF	TGTGCCAGCAGCAACAGTTTAAACACTGAAGCTTTCTTT
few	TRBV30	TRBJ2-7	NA	CASSGTLSSYEQYF	TGTGCCTCCTCCGGGACACTGAGCTCCTACGAGCAGTACTTC
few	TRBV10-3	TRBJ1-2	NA	CAISGLGGYTF	TGTGCCATCAGTGGACTCGGGGGCTACACCTTC
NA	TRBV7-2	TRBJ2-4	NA	CASSFVGGPGNKNIQYF	TGTGCCAGCAGCTTCGTAGGGGGGCCCGGGAACAAAAACATTCAGTACTTC
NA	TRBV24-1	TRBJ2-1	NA	CATSSPAWQGDEQFF	TGTGCCACGTCGTCCCCCGCTTGGCAGGGCGATGAGCAGTTCTTC
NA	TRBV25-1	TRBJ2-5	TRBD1	CASSKDRGETQYF	TGTGCCAGCAGTAAGGACAGGGGGGAGACCCAGTACTTC
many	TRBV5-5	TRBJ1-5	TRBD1	CASSLGARDRGNQPQHF	TGTGCCAGCAGCTTGGGGGCCCGGGACAGGGGGAATCAGCCCCAGCATTTT
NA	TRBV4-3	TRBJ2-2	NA	CASSQDRLTGSFTGELFF	TGCGCCAGCAGCCAAGACCGGTTGACAGGTTCTTTCACCGGGGAGCTGTTTTTT
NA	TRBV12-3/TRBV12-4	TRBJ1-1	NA	CASTQGTEAFF	TGTGCCAGCACCCAGGGGACTGAAGCTTTCTTT
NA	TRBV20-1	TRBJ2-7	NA	CSAPPGTHSYEQYF	TGCAGTGCTCCTCCTGGGACACACTCCTACGAGCAGTACTTC
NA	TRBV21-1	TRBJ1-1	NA	CASSTYDPNTEAFF	TGTGCCAGCAGCACCTATGACCCGAACACTGAAGCTTTCTTT
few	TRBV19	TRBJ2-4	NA	CARLDREILAKNIQYF	TGTGCCAGACTCGACAGAGAAATACTAGCCAAAAACATTCAGTACTTC
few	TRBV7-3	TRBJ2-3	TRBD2	CASSLRKGSGRADTQYF	TGTGCCAGCAGCTTAAGAAAGGGTAGCGGGAGGGCAGATACGCAGTATTTT
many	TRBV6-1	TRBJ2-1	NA	CASRSLGGYNEQFF	TGTGCCAGCAGGTCTCTTGGGGGCTACAATGAGCAGTTCTTC
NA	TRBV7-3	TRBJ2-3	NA	CASSPRAVGVGDTQYF	TGTGCCAGCAGCCCCCGCGCTGTGGGGGTTGGAGATACGCAGTATTTT
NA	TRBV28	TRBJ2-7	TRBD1	CASTTGDPGSEQYF	TGTGCCAGCACTACAGGGGACCCGGGGTCGGAGCAGTACTTC
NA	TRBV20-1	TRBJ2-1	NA	CSANTRWRDEQFF	TGCAGTGCTAACACTAGGTGGAGGGATGAGCAGTTCTTC
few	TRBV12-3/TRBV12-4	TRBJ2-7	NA	CASSFGGLTYEQYF	TGTGCCAGCAGTTTCGGCGGGCTCACCTACGAGCAGTACTTC
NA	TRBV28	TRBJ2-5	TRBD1	CASSLMSRKQGIQYF	TGTGCCAGCAGTTTAATGTCACGGAAACAGGGGATCCAGTACTTC
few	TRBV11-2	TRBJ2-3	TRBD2	CASSAQAGASADTQYF	TGTGCCAGCAGCGCCCAAGCGGGAGCGTCCGCAGATACGCAGTATTTT